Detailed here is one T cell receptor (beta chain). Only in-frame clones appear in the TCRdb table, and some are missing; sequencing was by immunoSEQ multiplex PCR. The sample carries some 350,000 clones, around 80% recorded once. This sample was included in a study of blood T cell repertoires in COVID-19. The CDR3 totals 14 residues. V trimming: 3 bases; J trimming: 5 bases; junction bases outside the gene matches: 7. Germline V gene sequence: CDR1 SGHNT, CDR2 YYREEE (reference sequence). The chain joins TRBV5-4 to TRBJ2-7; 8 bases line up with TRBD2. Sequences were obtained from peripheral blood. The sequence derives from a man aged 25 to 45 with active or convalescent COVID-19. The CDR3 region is CASSSLAGRHEQYF. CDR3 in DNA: TGTGCCAGCAGCTCGCTAGCGGGCAGACACGAGCAGTACTTC.